The 7 T cell receptor beta chains given below trace back to one sample, sequenced in a study of blood T cell repertoires in COVID-19. Clones were read by immunoSEQ multiplex PCR, and TCRdb kept only the in-frame ones, dropping some. Among roughly 280,000 clones listed, about nine tenths were seen once. Specimen: peripheral blood. The receptors here all came from a woman between 50 and 59 years old who had recovered from COVID-19.

The chain has TRBV3-1 (or the pseudogene TRBV3-2) and TRBJ1-2, with 8 bases matching TRBD1. The CDR3 is made up of 13 amino acids. V lost 3 bases and J lost 8; bases outside the gene matches: 5. The V gene's germline CDR1 is LGHDT and CDR2 YNNKEL (reference sequence). CDR3 sequence (DNA): TGTGCCAGCAGCCACCCCCAGGGGGCAGGCTACACCTTC. This translates into CASSHPQGAGYTF.

A single count supports this clone. In nucleotides, the CDR3 is TGTGCCAGCAGACCGATCCCACTAGCGGGAGTTGTAGATACGCAGTATTTT. This sequence encodes CASRPIPLAGVVDTQYF. The rearrangement links TRBV27 to TRBJ2-3, with 11 nucleotides matching TRBD2. Unmatched junction bases numbered 13, after V lost 6 bases and J lost 5 bases. This CDR3 contains 17 residues. Germline-derived CDR1 and CDR2 are MNHEY and SMNVEV (reference sequence).

CDR3 amino acids: CASSLSRQRGLIHGYTF. In DNA, the CDR3 is TGTGCCAGCAGCCTCTCCAGGCAACGGGGACTAATACATGGCTACACCTTC. The chain links TRBV7-2 to TRBJ1-2; tentatively, D is TRBD1 (5 bases). CDR3 length equals 17 residues. Between the trimmed V and J ends, which lost 5 bases and 6 bases, there was a span of 25 bases. Per germline, CDR1 SGHTA and CDR2 FQGNSA. Full variable domain (remainder filled in from reference TRBV7-2 and TRBJ1-2): GAGVSQSPSNKVTEKGKDVELRCDPISGHTALYWYRQSLGQGLEFLIYFQGNSAPDKSGLPSDRFSAERTGGSVSTLTIQRTQQEDSAVYLCASSLSRQRGLIHGYTFGSGTRLTVV.

V is TRBV7-2 and J is TRBJ2-7; 12 bases line up with TRBD2. Germline V gene lookup returns CDR1 SGHTA and CDR2 FQGNSA. This CDR3 is built from 15 residues. The V gene end was trimmed by 6 bases and the J gene end by 5 bases; junction bases not matched to a gene: 8. The CDR3: CASSPRLAGVNEQYF. The CDR3 coding sequence is TGTGCCAGCAGTCCTCGACTAGCGGGAGTAAACGAGCAGTACTTC.

The J gene is TRBJ2-7, the V gene TRBV6-5; D unclear. The CDR3 covers 14 residues. Germline CDR1 is MNHEY and CDR2 is SVGAGI. V dropped 4 bases and J dropped 5 bases, with 15 bases sitting between them. CDR3 sequence reads: CASSWIQNSDEQYF. The CDR3 region has the DNA TGTGCCAGCAGTTGGATCCAAAACAGTGACGAGCAGTACTTC.

J is TRBJ1-2 and V is TRBV3-1 (or the pseudogene TRBV3-2); a possible D gene is TRBD1 (5 bases). Deletions cut 2 bases from V and 0 bases from J, with 13 bases between. Germline lookup yields CDR1 LGHDT and CDR2 YNNKEL (reference sequence). The CDR3 loop spans 16 amino acids. The CDR3 sequence is CASSQLGLLPNYGYTF. The DNA for the CDR3 is TGTGCCAGCAGCCAACTGGGACTTCTTCCTAACTATGGCTACACCTTC.

The V and J genes are TRBV30 and TRBJ2-7, with D possibly matching TRBD1 (5 bases). V was clipped by 0 bases and J by 2 bases, with 11 bases between them. Germline CDR1 reads GTSNPN; CDR2 reads SVGIG (reference sequence). The CDR3 has 14 residues. For the CDR3, the DNA is TGTGCCTGGAGTGTAGGTGGGGCGGCCTACGAGCAGTACTTC. Translating gives CAWSVGGAAYEQYF.